This T cell receptor beta chain stems from a study of T cell responses to AZD1222 COVID-19 vaccine. Notes on the study in general: Seropositivity was recorded at baseline in only 6 or 7 AZD1222 recipients. None of the repertoires were sampled until the peak T cell response had passed.

The data were produced by immunoSEQ multiplex PCR, yet TCRdb's version contains in-frame clones alone and is incomplete. Altogether roughly 200,000 clones are present, around 88% being singletons, with the ten largest covering over 6%. As to this clone: Its antigen is not known.

Source: peripheral blood, taken on day 0 of AZD1222 vaccination. The origin of this receptor is an adult in good health.

The chain's CDR3 is CASSLVAEETQYF. CDR3 bases: TGCGCCAGCAGCTTGGTGGCGGAAGAGACCCAGTACTTC. The chain combines TRBV5-1 with TRBJ2-5; D uncertain. Germline V gene sequence: CDR1 SGHRS, CDR2 YFSETQ. There are 13 residues in the CDR3. Trimming cost V 0 bases and J 3 bases, with 6 bases left between them.